A selection of T cell receptor beta chains follows, all from one sample in a study of blood T cell repertoires in COVID-19. Generated by immunoSEQ multiplex PCR, the TCRdb table keeps only in-frame clones and is missing some. The data show some 110,000 clones, with 82% seen just once and approximately 4.5% held by the top ten. The sample consisted of peripheral blood. The receptors originated from a woman aged 70-85 years with acute or convalescent COVID-19. Each CDR3 is given with its conserved first and last residue. The D gene is left open where the match is weak. Part of the rows lack a size; the others show once, few, many or a class for expanded clones.

J: TRBJ2-1
D: TRBD2
size: -
V: TRBV7-8
CDR3: CASSTPRGGSHNEQFF
DNA: TGTGCCAGCAGCACGCCCCGGGGAGGGAGTCACAATGAGCAGTTCTTC

J: TRBJ2-1
D: TRBD2
size: -
V: TRBV9
CDR3: CASSPIAGPNNEQFF
DNA: TGTGCCAGCAGCCCAATAGCGGGGCCAAACAATGAGCAGTTCTTC

J: TRBJ2-7
D: TRBD2
size: -
V: TRBV7-2
CDR3: CASSLVPLAGGHYEQYF
DNA: TGTGCCAGCAGCTTAGTCCCTCTAGCGGGGGGTCACTACGAGCAGTACTTC

J: TRBJ2-1
D: -
size: -
V: TRBV10-3
CDR3: CAISQGTQDEQFF
DNA: TGTGCCATCAGCCAAGGGACTCAGGATGAGCAGTTCTTC

J: TRBJ1-1
D: -
size: -
V: TRBV11-2
CDR3: CASSRSRSEAFF
DNA: TGTGCCAGCAGCCGGTCGCGAAGTGAAGCTTTCTTT

J: TRBJ2-2
D: -
size: -
V: TRBV2
CDR3: CASSPPLVTGELFF
DNA: TGTGCCAGCAGCCCCCCACTCGTGACCGGGGAGCTGTTTTTT

J: TRBJ2-3
D: TRBD2
size: -
V: TRBV7-2
CDR3: CASSPRTSGTDTQYF
DNA: TGTGCCAGCAGCCCTCGGACTAGCGGAACAGATACGCAGTATTTT

J: TRBJ2-2
D: TRBD1
size: -
V: TRBV5-4
CDR3: CASSLGATGSGGELFF
DNA: TGTGCCAGCAGCTTGGGGGCGACAGGGAGCGGCGGGGAGCTGTTTTTT

J: TRBJ1-2
D: -
size: few
V: TRBV12-1
CDR3: CASSFDRGDGYTF
DNA: TGTGCCAGCAGCTTTGACAGGGGTGATGGCTACACCTTC

J: TRBJ1-2
D: TRBD1
size: -
V: TRBV5-1
CDR3: CASSDTGDYGYTF
DNA: TGCGCCAGCAGCGATACAGGGGACTATGGCTACACCTTC

J: TRBJ2-2
D: -
size: -
V: TRBV10-1
CDR3: CASSEFQGGNTGELFF
DNA: TGCGCCAGCAGTGAGTTCCAGGGCGGGAACACCGGGGAGCTGTTTTTT

J: TRBJ1-4
D: TRBD1
size: -
V: TRBV11-2
CDR3: CASSLGTGQVLFF
DNA: TGTGCCAGCAGCTTAGGGACCGGACAGGTTCTGTTTTTT

J: TRBJ2-3
D: -
size: -
V: TRBV6-5
CDR3: CASSGDHGDTQYF
DNA: TGTGCCAGCAGCGGAGATCATGGGGATACGCAGTATTTT